The clone carrying this T cell receptor (beta chain) was seen at least ten times. The antigen remains undetermined. This record belongs to a study of CD8 T cells in ankylosing spondylitis. Study-wide findings and caveats: In ankylosing spondylitis patients, matched synovial fluid reportedly showed significant enrichment of disease-linked clones. Some motif variants had been reported before (in reactive arthritis synovial fluid and blood).

MiXCR, run by TCRdb on the 5' RACE reads, gives a single entry per CDR3 protein. The data show roughly 120,000 distinct CDR3 sequences, approximately 14% seen once. This CDR3 is 13 amino acids long. V dropped 5 bases and J dropped 4 bases, with 10 bases sitting between them. Per germline, CDR1 KGHDR and CDR2 SFDVKD. The clonotype comes from a female donor with ankylosing spondylitis or in good health (not recorded which). This chain uses TRBV24-1 with TRBJ1-2, with TRBD1 as a possible D gene (5 bases). Sequencing was carried out using blood, either unsorted or a sorted T cell fraction (not recorded which). The CDR3 spells CATSAAGTYGYTF. CDR3 in DNA: TGTGCCACCAGTGCGGCAGGGACCTATGGCTACACCTTC.